Sequencing of this T cell receptor beta chain was carried out in a study of T cell repertoires in cytomegalovirus infection (dated by TCRdb to the late 2010s). Regarding the study in general: Because public TCR beta signatures pointed to carriage of CMV infection together with the matching HLA type, the HLA type of each donor mattered for the analysis.

With respect to this clonotype: Its antigen specificity is not known. The junction differs from germline at one of its ends, possibly a read error.

CDR1 and CDR2 (SGHVS, FNYEAQ) derive from the germline V gene. Spanning cysteine to phenylalanine, the CDR3 consists of 17 amino acids. Just the 51-base CDR3 DNA is kept, in frame starting at base 1. What the study reported, not specific to this receptor: Carriers of CMV infection plus the relevant HLA type were discriminated by the cumulative frequency of public TCR beta family members in the study cohort and in an independent approximately 360-donor cohort. The ex vivo response was dominated by HLA-C-restricted CMV-specific TCR beta clonotypes, and the single most frequent clonotype in two of eight donors was supplied by these HLA-C-restricted clonotypes.

The run used an Illumina HiSeq 1500. In TCRdb, the public reads were trimmed at Q25 with fastp and aligned with MiXCR, with productive beta chains retained. When rows share a CDR3 protein, they turn into one entry using the most common DNA and genes. The sample records fewer than 550,000 distinct CDR3 sequences, about 26% of which are singletons. Around 14% of the sample is held by the ten biggest clonotypes. This sequence uses TRBV7-6 and TRBJ2-1; TRBD1 is a weak D gene call, 6 bases matching. This TCR came from a human donor in good health (CMV status not recorded). Some clones in this sample may be carry-over from other donors' samples. The specimen sequenced was PBMCs. The CDR3 protein: CASSPRTDRDTLNEQFF. The DNA reads TGTGCTAGCAGCCCACGCACCGACCGGGACACCCTCAATGAGCAGTTCTTC.